Following are 24 T cell receptor beta chains from one sample sequenced in a study of T cells in Graves' hyperthyroidism and ophthalmopathy. It was RNA transcripts that yielded the amplified TCR beta CDR3 regions. RT-PCR in the first round (using the HTBI primer set) targeted the TCR CDR3. A single record per CDR3 protein comes from TCRdb applying MiXCR to the multiplex PCR reads. In the table there are 300,000 to 500,000 distinct CDR3 sequences, around 15% of which are singletons. The specimen was blood. These receptors came from a man aged 45-60 years with Graves' ophthalmopathy.

This clonotype was found many times. J is TRBJ1-1 and V is TRBV5-1; TRBD1 is a possible D gene (6 bases). The CDR3 length is 15 residues. V shed 4 bases and J shed 5 bases, with 18 bases lying between them. Germline V gives CDR1 SGHRS, CDR2 YFSETQ. The CDR3 coding sequence is TGCGCCAGCAGCAGCACAGGGAACTCGGCGACTGAAGCTTTCTTT. Amino acids: CASSSTGNSATEAFF. Looking up the rest from reference TRBV5-1 and TRBJ1-1 gives the full variable domain: KAGVTQTPRYLIKTRGQQVTLSCSPISGHRSVSWYQQTPGQGLQFLFEYFSETQRNKGNFPGRFSGRQFSNSRSEMNVSTLELGDSALYLCASSSTGNSATEAFFGQGTRLTVV.

This clonotype came up a few times. The CDR3 loop reads CASSAPGRPYEQYF. CDR3 nucleotide sequence: TGTGCCAGCAGCGCCCCAGGGAGGCCCTACGAGCAGTACTTC. The chain is built from TRBV28 and TRBJ2-7; perhaps TRBD2 as D (6 bases). Germline CDR1 and CDR2: MDHEN and SYDVKM. This CDR3 is built from 14 residues. The germline V and J ends were trimmed by 6 bases and 2 bases, with 14 bases remaining between them.

The chain uses TRBV27 and TRBJ2-3; D gene uncertain. The CDR3 sequence is 13 residues long. V was shortened by 6 bases and J by 2 bases, with 9 bases between the two germline ends. Per germline, CDR1 MNHEY and CDR2 SMNVEV (reference sequence). Written as DNA, the CDR3 is TGTGCCAGCAGACACAATCCCACAGATACGCAGTATTTT. Residues: CASRHNPTDTQYF.

J is TRBJ2-4 and V is TRBV7-3; tentatively, D is TRBD2 (5 bases). The CDR3 extends over 12 amino acids. Germline V lookup: CDR1 SGHTA, CDR2 FQGTGA. V was clipped by 8 bases and J by 5 bases, with 10 bases between them. CDR3 coding DNA: TGTGCCAGCTCTAAGGGAGAAAACATTCAGTACTTC. Its protein is CASSKGENIQYF.

This clonotype was seen many times. The chain carries TRBV20-1 and TRBJ2-7; D is unclear. Per germline, CDR1 DFQATT and CDR2 SNEGSKA (reference sequence). CDR3 length equals 12 residues. V lost 0 bases, J lost 4 bases, and 7 bases lay in between. The DNA for the CDR3 is TGCAGTGCTAGAGATCTGAATTACGAGCAGTACTTC. Encoded protein: CSARDLNYEQYF.

In its sample, this clonotype was seen many times. The rearrangement links TRBV11-1 to TRBJ2-1, with 8 bases fitting TRBD2. This CDR3 has 18 amino acids. V shed 7 bases, J shed 7 bases, and the junction held 21 bases outside the gene matches. Looked up from germline, CDR1 is SGHAT and CDR2 is FQDESV (reference sequence). The CDR3 coding sequence is TGTGCCAGCAACCCGGGAGGGAGCGGAGCGAGCGGAAGAAATGAGCAGTTCTTC. It codes for CASNPGGSGASGRNEQFF.

Points on this clonotype: This clone may be a read error of a much larger clone one base away. The rearrangement uses TRBV2 and TRBJ2-7; D remains ambiguous. The CDR3 covers 14 residues. Germline V gives CDR1 SNHLY, CDR2 FYNNEI. The ends were cut back, 6 bases at V and 3 bases at J, with 15 bases in the middle. The CDR3 loop is CASRDSNIHYEQYF. In DNA form, the CDR3 reads TGTGCCAGCAGAGACTCGAACATTCACTACGAGCAGTACTTC.

This clonotype was counted only a few times. The rearrangement joins TRBV30 to TRBJ1-6; D is uncertain. Germline CDR1 GTSNPN, CDR2 SVGIG (reference sequence). V was shortened by 0 bases and J by 9 bases, with 9 bases between the two germline ends. The CDR3 covers 13 residues. CDR3 DNA sequence: TGTGCCTGGAGTGTCGGATCCTTTTCACCCCTCCACTTT. The encoded protein is CAWSVGSFSPLHF. Drawing the rest from reference TRBV30 and TRBJ1-6, the complete variable domain is SQTIHQWPATLVQPVGSPLSLECTVEGTSNPNLYWYRQAAGRGLQLLFYSVGIGQISSEVPQNLSASRPQDRQFILSSKKLLLSDSGFYLCAWSVGSFSPLHFGNGTRLTVT.

This clonotype appeared many times. The chain has TRBV27 and TRBJ2-3; D is possibly TRBD2 (6 bases). The CDR3 totals 12 residues. CDR1 and CDR2 (germline): MNHEY, SMNVEV (reference sequence). V lost 6 bases and J 9 bases, leaving 13 bases between the germline ends. CDR3 sequence: CASSRPRGTQYF. Here the CDR3 DNA reads TGTGCCAGCAGCCGGCCCCGGGGGACGCAGTATTTT.

The chain is built from TRBV2 and TRBJ2-7; 8 nucleotides match TRBD1. The V gene end was trimmed by 4 bases and the J gene end by 7 bases; junction bases not matched to a gene: 9. The CDR3 has 14 residues. The germline gives CDR1 SNHLY, CDR2 FYNNEI. The CDR3 DNA follows: TGTGCCAGCAGTGTGGGCAGGGGGCTGGATGAGCAGTACTTC. Its translation is CASSVGRGLDEQYF.

There are many counts of this clonotype. This chain connects TRBV18 to TRBJ1-5; D ambiguous. Germline assignment: CDR1 KGHSH and CDR2 LQKENI. CDR3 length equals 14 residues. With 3 bases removed from V and 7 bases from J, the gap between germline ends came to 13 bases. CDR3 loop: CASSPEFDAQPQHF. The CDR3 region has the DNA TGTGCCAGCTCACCGGAATTCGACGCCCAGCCCCAGCATTTT.

The chain is built from TRBV19 and TRBJ2-1; D could derive from TRBD1 or TRBD2 (5 bases each). Between the trimmed V and J ends, which lost 7 bases and 5 bases, there was a span of 18 bases. Germline CDR1 LNHDA, CDR2 SQIVND (reference sequence). The CDR3 has 15 residues. DNA of the CDR3: TGTGCCAGTACCCCATATGGGGGAACGCACAATGAGCAGTTCTTC. Protein: CASTPYGGTHNEQFF. Full variable domain (missing parts from reference TRBV19 and TRBJ2-1): DGGITQSPKYLFRKEGQNVTLSCEQNLNHDAMYWYRQDPGQGLRLIYYSQIVNDFQKGDIAEGYSVSREKKESFPLTVTSAQKNPTAFYLCASTPYGGTHNEQFFGPGTRLTVL.

This sequence joins TRBV5-6 and TRBJ1-1, with TRBD1 matching over 7 bases. Germline CDR1 is SGHDT and CDR2 is YYEEEE. The CDR3 is made up of 15 amino acids. V was clipped by 2 bases and J by 1 base; unmatched bases: 5. The DNA of the CDR3 is TGTGCCAGCAGCTTCCGGGACAGACCGAACACTGAAGCTTTCTTT. It specifies CASSFRDRPNTEAFF.

This clonotype turned up a few times. This chain joins TRBV7-3 and TRBJ2-2, with TRBD2 matching 13 bases. V dropped 5 bases and J dropped 0; count of bases not matched to a gene: 6. Germline V gene data show CDR1 as SGHTA and CDR2 as FQGTGA. The CDR3 spans 18 residues. CDR3 sequence: CASSAGLAGFANTGELFF. CDR3 DNA sequence: TGTGCCAGCAGCGCGGGACTAGCGGGGTTCGCGAACACCGGGGAGCTGTTTTTT.

In this sample, this clonotype turned up many times. This chain joins TRBV5-4 and TRBJ2-1, with a weak D call TRBD2 (6 bases). Germline CDR1 reads SGHNT; CDR2 reads YYREEE (reference sequence). Trimming pared 4 bases from V and 10 bases from J, leaving 15 bases between. CDR3 length equals 13 residues. CDR3 protein: CASSGTSFLEQFF. CDR3 in DNA: TGTGCCAGCAGCGGAACTAGCTTTTTGGAGCAGTTCTTC.

This clonotype appeared many times. The J gene is TRBJ2-7, the V gene TRBV29-1, with TRBD2 as a possible D gene (6 bases). Trimming left V 5 bases short and J 0 bases short, with 17 bases between. The CDR3 runs to 15 residues. Germline CDR1 and CDR2: SQVTM and ANQGSEA. CDR3 nucleotides: TGCAGCGTTATACCGGAGATAGCGGTCTCCTACGAGCAGTACTTC. It encodes CSVIPEIAVSYEQYF.

This clonotype came up a few times. This chain links TRBV29-1 with TRBJ2-1; 13 bases agree with TRBD2. The CDR3 totals 14 residues. Germline V gene sequence: CDR1 SQVTM, CDR2 ANQGSEA. Losses at the gene ends were 2 bases for V and 7 bases for J; bases not matched to a gene: 2. The CDR3 DNA is TGCAGCGTTGAAAAGACTAGCGGGGGGAATGAGCAGTTCTTC. It codes for CSVEKTSGGNEQFF.

This clonotype was counted many times. The chain joins TRBV20-1 to TRBJ2-7; 11 nucleotides align to TRBD2. This CDR3 is 13 amino acids long. The junction had 5 bases not matched to a gene; V was cut back by 6 bases and J by 4 bases. Germline V gene sequence: CDR1 DFQATT, CDR2 SNEGSKA (reference sequence). CDR3 sequence reads: CSAATSGIYEQYF. CDR3 coding DNA: TGCAGTGCCGCGACTAGCGGGATTTACGAGCAGTACTTC.

The table lists this clonotype with many counts. The chain employs TRBV6-1 and TRBJ2-2; D might be TRBD2 (6 bases). CDR3 length: 15 amino acids. V lost 4 bases, J lost 2 bases, and 11 bases lay in between. CDR1 MNHNS and CDR2 SASEGT come from the germline V gene. The CDR3 DNA follows: TGTGCCAGCAGTGTGGAGGGAGGTAACACCGGGGAGCTGTTTTTT. Protein: CASSVEGGNTGELFF.

This clonotype was counted many times. The gene calls are TRBV10-3 and TRBJ2-1; D ambiguous. V was cut by 6 bases and J by 2 bases, with 14 bases left in between. The CDR3 totals 15 residues. Germline CDR1 reads ENHRY; CDR2 reads SYGVKD. This CDR3 reads CAIRGDEVAYNEQFF. CDR3 coding DNA: TGTGCCATCAGGGGCGACGAGGTTGCCTACAATGAGCAGTTCTTC.

This clonotype was observed at least ten times. J is TRBJ2-5 and V is TRBV20-1; no definite D call. V lost 4 bases, J lost 5 bases, and 17 bases lay in between. This CDR3 is built from 14 residues. Germline V gene lookup returns CDR1 DFQATT and CDR2 SNEGSKA (reference sequence). The CDR3 loop is CSATAGPLRETQYF. The CDR3 coding sequence is TGCAGTGCTACTGCCGGGCCTTTAAGGGAGACCCAGTACTTC.

As to this clonotype: Just one base apart from a much larger clone, this may be a read error. The chain links TRBV13 to TRBJ2-7; no reliable D call. The V gene lost 2 bases and the J gene lost 9 bases, with 14 bases spanning the gap. In germline, CDR1 is PRHDT, CDR2 FYEKMQ (reference sequence). The CDR3 spans 13 residues. The CDR3 DNA is TGTGCCAGCAGCTTAAATACAATGGATGTGCAGTACTTC. Its protein product is CASSLNTMDVQYF.

This clonotype was detected ten times or more. V gene TRBV6-1 combines with J gene TRBJ1-5; D unresolved. Germline values: CDR1 MNHNS, CDR2 SASEGT. The CDR3 extends over 14 amino acids. V was cut by 6 bases and J by 1 base, with 10 bases left in between. The CDR3: CASSHRASNQPQHF. The CDR3 region has the DNA TGTGCCAGCAGCCATAGGGCCAGCAATCAGCCCCAGCATTTT.

Note on this clonotype: Mismatch with germline at one junction end may stem from a read error. The V call is TRBV7-3, the J call TRBJ2-2; 7 bases align to TRBD2. The germline gives CDR1 SGHTA, CDR2 FQGTGA. CDR3 length: 17 amino acids. The CDR3 nucleotides read TGTGCCAGCGGCTTAACGGGGAGGGCCGCGAACACCGGGGAGCTGTTTTTT. Encoded protein: CASGLTGRAANTGELFF.